Listed below are T cell receptor beta chains from one sample, sequenced in a study of cytomegalovirus exposure and HLA in healthy donors. The data were produced by immunoSEQ multiplex PCR, yet TCRdb's version contains in-frame clones alone and is incomplete. The sample lists some 150,000 clones, approximately 80% occurring once. The specimen was PBMCs. These receptors all come from a woman aged 25 to 39 in good health and CMV-seropositive. Each CDR3 is given with its conserved first and last residue. D genes are given only for firm matches. Clone size is not always given. Where it is, it says once, few, many or a class for expanded clones.

>TRBJ2-5|TRBV2|NA|NA
CASSEVELETQYF
TGTGCCAGCAGTGAAGTAGAGTTGGAGACCCAGTACTTC
>TRBJ1-1|TRBV30|NA|NA
CAWKPLGYRMNTEAFF
TGTGCCTGGAAACCCCTCGGTTACAGGATGAACACTGAAGCTTTCTTT
>TRBJ2-1|TRBV29-1|NA|TRBD1
CSVERQGRSYNEQFF
TGCAGCGTTGAGAGACAGGGCCGCTCCTACAATGAGCAGTTCTTC
>TRBJ1-2|TRBV10-2|NA|NA
CASSDRLHSLDF
TGCGCCAGCAGTGACAGGTTGCACAGCCTGGATTTC
>TRBJ2-7|TRBV7-2|NA|TRBD2
CASSVRGLQRDSYEQYF
TGTGCCAGCAGCGTAAGGGGACTACAGAGGGATTCCTACGAGCAGTACTTC
>TRBJ1-5|TRBV27|NA|TRBD1
CASSPGGRGLNQPQHF
TGTGCCAGCAGCCCAGGGGGCAGGGGGCTAAATCAGCCCCAGCATTTT
>TRBJ2-1|TRBV19|NA|NA
CASSIAGSRVF
TGTGCCAGTAGTATAGCGGGGTCCCGGGTCTTC
>TRBJ1-3|TRBV4-3|few|NA
CASSAIGNTIYF
TGCGCCAGCAGTGCGATTGGAAACACCATATATTTT
>TRBJ2-1|TRBV2|NA|NA
CASKAGTWQFF
TGTGCCAGCAAGGCAGGGACATGGCAGTTCTTC
>TRBJ1-6|TRBV5-4|NA|NA
CASSLRAGLGSPLHF
TGTGCCAGCAGCTTGAGAGCAGGGTTAGGTTCACCCCTCCACTTT
>TRBJ2-5|TRBV7-2|NA|TRBD2
CASSLRLAGSQETQYF
TGTGCCAGCAGCCTCAGACTAGCGGGTTCCCAAGAGACCCAGTACTTC
>TRBJ2-7|TRBV27|NA|NA
CASSSPGLGEDEQYF
TGTGCCAGCAGTTCGCCCGGGCTGGGAGAGGACGAGCAGTACTTC
>TRBJ1-5|TRBV30|NA|NA
CAWSPGTNQPQHF
TGTGCCTGGAGCCCAGGTACCAATCAGCCCCAGCATTTT
>TRBJ2-3|TRBV28|NA|TRBD1
CASSPGTGGTDTQYF
TGTGCCAGCAGCCCCGGGACAGGGGGGACAGATACGCAGTATTTT
>TRBJ2-7|TRBV27|NA|NA
CASSFGLASSYEQYF
TGTGCCAGCAGTTTCGGGCTAGCAAGCTCCTACGAGCAGTACTTC
>TRBJ2-2|TRBV7-9|NA|TRBD1
CASSSQGDTGELFF
TGTGCCAGCAGCTCGCAGGGGGACACCGGGGAGCTGTTTTTT
>TRBJ2-7|TRBV29-1|NA|NA
CSVDGQAYEQYF
TGCAGCGTTGATGGGCAGGCCTACGAGCAGTACTTC
>TRBJ1-2|TRBV7-9|few|NA
CASSLTANYGYTF
TGTGCCAGCAGCTTAACAGCTAACTATGGCTACACCTTC
>TRBJ2-7|TRBV21-1|NA|NA
CASSRTGDYEQYF
TGTGCCAGCAGCAGGACAGGTGATTACGAGCAGTACTTC
>TRBJ2-7|TRBV4-3|NA|TRBD1
CASSQDIGQVPYEQYF
TGCGCCAGCAGCCAAGATATCGGACAGGTTCCCTACGAGCAGTACTTC
>TRBJ2-5|TRBV5-4|NA|NA
CASSLVPKRQETQYF
TGTGCCAGCAGCTTGGTTCCGAAGCGCCAAGAGACCCAGTACTTC
>TRBJ1-3|TRBV2|NA|TRBD1
CASRGQGGYFSGNTIYF
TGTGCCAGCAGGGGACAGGGGGGCTACTTCTCTGGAAACACCATATATTTT
>TRBJ1-5|TRBV9|NA|NA
CASSVGPYLQGTDQPQHF
TGTGCCAGCAGCGTAGGTCCCTATCTACAGGGAACCGACCAGCCCCAGCATTTT
>TRBJ2-7|TRBV2|NA|NA
CASVPGLSYEQYF
TGTGCCAGCGTCCCGGGACTCTCCTACGAGCAGTACTTC
>TRBJ1-4|TRBV13|NA|NA
CASSLGLGPGEKLFF
TGTGCCAGCAGCTTAGGCCTGGGGCCTGGTGAAAAACTGTTTTTT
>TRBJ1-1|TRBV2|once|TRBD1
CASRTGTWTEAFF
TGTGCCAGCAGGACAGGGACATGGACTGAAGCTTTCTTT
>TRBJ1-1|TRBV25-1|NA|NA
CASSGRQWANTEAFF
TGTGCCAGCAGTGGACGACAGTGGGCGAACACTGAAGCTTTCTTT
>TRBJ1-3|TRBV5-1|NA|NA
CASSLDRGNTIYF
TGCGCCAGCAGCTTGGACAGGGGAAACACCATATATTTT
>TRBJ1-2|TRBV7-3|few|NA
CASSGGVTPVEGYTF
TGTGCCAGCAGCGGGGGGGTCACCCCCGTGGAGGGCTACACCTTC
>TRBJ1-5|TRBV10-3|once|NA
CAISEGGQPQHF
TGTGCCATCAGTGAAGGGGGTCAGCCCCAGCATTTT
>TRBJ2-7|TRBV7-8|NA|NA
CASSFHAGREQYF
TGTGCCAGCAGCTTCCATGCGGGCCGGGAGCAGTACTTC
>TRBJ2-5|TRBV5-1|NA|TRBD2
CASSLAVASGGPYQETQYF
TGCGCCAGCAGCTTGGCTGTCGCTAGCGGGGGACCGTACCAAGAGACCCAGTACTTC
>TRBJ2-3|TRBV11-2|NA|NA
CASSPSGGSTDTQYF
TGTGCCAGCAGCCCGAGTGGGGGGAGCACAGATACGCAGTATTTT
>TRBJ1-1|TRBV30|NA|NA
CAWSVWTDSRSEAFF
TGTGCCTGGAGTGTTTGGACAGACAGTCGTTCTGAAGCTTTCTTT
>TRBJ2-6|TRBV5-1|NA|TRBD1
CASSGRKGARTISGANVLTF
TGCGCCAGCAGCGGGAGAAAGGGGGCGAGGACAATCTCTGGGGCCAACGTCCTGACTTTC
>TRBJ2-5|TRBV7-9|once|NA
CASSRNMETQYF
TGTGCCAGCAGCCGCAACATGGAGACCCAGTACTTC
>TRBJ1-2|TRBV4-3|NA|NA
CASSQDYNRESGYTF
TGCGCCAGCAGCCAAGATTATAACAGGGAGAGTGGCTACACCTTC
>TRBJ2-3|TRBV2|NA|NA
CASSEYNTQYF
TGTGCCAGCAGTGAATATAATACGCAGTATTTT
>TRBJ2-7|TRBV29-1|NA|TRBD1
CSVEGPGGYEQYF
TGCAGCGTTGAAGGGCCAGGGGGATACGAGCAGTACTTC
>TRBJ2-7|TRBV9|NA|TRBD1
CAGSVEGGPYEQYF
TGTGCCGGCAGCGTAGAAGGGGGCCCCTACGAGCAGTACTTC
>TRBJ2-3|TRBV5-4|NA|TRBD2
CASSPPGLAGSAQYF
TGTGCCAGCAGCCCGCCGGGACTAGCGGGGAGTGCGCAGTATTTT
>TRBJ1-4|TRBV18|once|TRBD1
CASSPIAGQGGEKLFF
TGTGCCAGCTCACCGATCGCTGGACAGGGTGGTGAAAAACTGTTTTTT
>TRBJ2-5|TRBV29-1|NA|TRBD1
CSLCKTGFSETQYF
TGCAGCCTGTGTAAGACAGGGTTTAGTGAGACCCAGTACTTC
>TRBJ2-7|TRBV28|NA|TRBD1
CASSTGTGGGERYF
TGTGCCAGCTCTACCGGGACAGGGGGCGGTGAACGGTACTTC
>TRBJ1-1|TRBV12-5|few|NA
CASGLGSRGTEAFF
TGTGCTAGTGGTTTGGGCAGTCGCGGGACTGAAGCTTTCTTT